The T cell receptor beta chain described here comes from a study of T cell changes during pregnancy in multiple sclerosis. The repertoire was sequenced with immunoSEQ multiplex PCR; TCRdb's copy has only in-frame clones and lacks some. The data show under 75,000 clones, around 90% seen once. The sequence was collected from a female donor in good health, enrolled as a control in a pregnancy study. The sequencing used CD4+ T cells from peripheral blood mononuclear cells, collected after pregnancy.

This CDR3 reads CASTGAGINYGYTF. DNA for the CDR3: TGTGCCAGCACTGGTGCGGGGATTAACTATGGCTACACCTTC. J is TRBJ1-2 and V is TRBV6-6; D unclear. V was cut by 7 bases and J by 1 base, with 13 bases left in between. Germline assignment: CDR1 MNHNY and CDR2 SVGAGI (reference sequence). CDR3 length: 14 amino acids.